The 5 T cell receptor beta chains below were found in one sample sequenced in a study of T cells in Graves' hyperthyroidism and ophthalmopathy. RNA transcripts gave rise to amplified TCR beta CDR3 regions. HTBI primers drove first-round RT-PCR of the TCR CDR3. In TCRdb, the multiplex PCR reads were re-called with MiXCR into one record per CDR3 protein. This sample has 300,000 to 400,000 distinct CDR3 sequences, with roughly 13% found just once. The specimen sequenced was blood. These receptors all stem from a woman aged 25 to 39 with Graves' hyperthyroidism.

At least ten counts were recorded for this clonotype. The chain uses TRBV12-3 or TRBV12-4 and TRBJ2-2, with 8 bases aligning to TRBD2. The CDR3 consists of 17 residues. The ends lost 6 bases at V and 4 bases at J; junction bases unmatched: 13. CDR3: CASRPFGGDGGTGELFF. The CDR3 DNA sequence: TGTGCCAGCAGACCCTTCGGGGGGGACGGAGGCACCGGGGAGCTGTTTTTT.

This clonotype occurred many times. This rearrangement joins TRBV6-5 to TRBJ2-1; 8 bases are a match to TRBD2. The CDR3 is 15 residues long. Germline assignment: CDR1 MNHEY and CDR2 SVGAGI. Trimming removed 1 base from V and 10 bases from J; junction bases left unmatched: 9. CDR3 coding DNA: TGTGCCAGCAGTTACTTGGCGGGAGGCCCATGGGAGCAGTTCTTC. Translation: CASSYLAGGPWEQFF.

This clonotype was picked up many times. This sequence joins TRBV14 and TRBJ2-1; TRBD2 might be the D (5 bases). V was shortened by 0 bases and J by 2 bases, with 8 bases between the two germline ends. The CDR3 runs to 15 residues. Per the germline V gene, CDR1 is SGHDN and CDR2 is FVKESK. CDR3 DNA: TGTGCCAGCAGCCAAGAGAGACTAACCTACAATGAGCAGTTCTTC. The encoded protein is CASSQERLTYNEQFF.

V and J are TRBV5-5 and TRBJ2-7, with 12 positions matching TRBD1. This CDR3 contains 15 residues. The V and J ends lost 4 bases and 7 bases, in that order; junction bases with no gene match: 9. Germline values: CDR1 SGHKS, CDR2 YYEKEE (reference sequence). The CDR3 here is CASSPPGQGAREQYF. The CDR3 coding sequence is TGTGCCAGCAGCCCGCCGGGACAGGGGGCAAGGGAGCAGTACTTC.

This sequence joins TRBV20-1 and TRBJ2-1; TRBD2 agrees at 7 bases. CDR1 is DFQATT and CDR2 is SNEGSKA in the germline V gene (reference sequence). This CDR3 is 17 amino acids long. The J segment lost 3 bases and the V segment lost 1 base, leaving 12 bases of the junction unmatched. This CDR3 reads CSARGAGNTPYYNEQFF. The CDR3 DNA reads as TGCAGTGCTAGAGGAGCGGGAAACACCCCTTACTACAATGAGCAGTTCTTC.